The T cell receptor beta chain under discussion was sequenced for a study of blood T cell repertoires in COVID-19. Study-level background: The study drew acute and convalescent COVID-19 samples from the United States, Italy and Spain. Sources were T cells, B-cell-depleted T cells, or PBMCs; the material itself was cDNA or gDNA.

How the authors handled the data: Scientists estimated how many nucleated cells there were by amplifying reference gene primers. Repertoires were generated with immunoSEQ multiplex PCR, while TCRdb's copy carries only in-frame clones and drops some. Clonal size and the V and J genes are those of that table, whereas D and trimming came from the DNA. The sample records some 70,000 clones, approximately 84% being singletons. CDR3 length equals 14 residues. V dropped 4 bases and J dropped 1 base, with 9 bases sitting between them. Germline CDR1 is MNHNS and CDR2 is SASEGT. The chain links TRBV6-1 to TRBJ2-3; D might be TRBD1 (5 bases). This TCR was recovered from a woman aged 55-69 years with acute or convalescent COVID-19. The sample consisted of peripheral blood. CDR3 sequence: CASSVARGTDTQYF. CDR3 sequence (DNA): TGTGCCAGCAGTGTAGCCAGGGGCACAGATACGCAGTATTTT.